This passage covers 9 T cell receptor beta chains from one sample sequenced in a study of T cell responses to AZD1222 COVID-19 vaccine. Method: immunoSEQ multiplex PCR; TCRdb's copy keeps in-frame clones and lacks some. The data hold 120,000 to 150,000 clones, with about 90% observed a single time. The source material was peripheral blood, sampled on day 0 of AZD1222 vaccination. These receptor sequences come from an adult in good health.

The gene calls are TRBV7-2 and TRBJ2-1, with TRBD1 identical over 9 bases. The CDR3 sequence is 15 residues long. Trimming cost V 6 bases and J 5 bases; bases outside gene matches: 8. Germline V gene data show CDR1 as SGHTA and CDR2 as FQGNSA. The CDR3 nucleotides are TGTGCCAGCAGGCCAGGGACAGGGATTAACAATGAGCAGTTCTTC. This sequence encodes CASRPGTGINNEQFF.

The chain links TRBV7-3 to TRBJ2-2, with D perhaps matching TRBD1 (5 bases). The germline gives CDR1 SGHTA, CDR2 FQGTGA. V was trimmed by 4 bases and J by 3 bases, leaving 12 bases between them. The CDR3 loop spans 15 amino acids. CDR3 residues: CASSSGIGDTGELFF. The CDR3 DNA reads TGTGCCAGCAGCTCAGGGATTGGCGACACCGGGGAGCTGTTTTTT. Combining the CDR3 with reference TRBV7-3 and TRBJ2-2 gives the whole variable domain GAGVSQTPSNKVTEKGKYVELRCDPISGHTALYWYRQSLGQGPEFLIYFQGTGAADDSGLPNDRFFAVRPEGSVSTLKIQRTERGDSAVYLCASSSGIGDTGELFFGEGSRLTVL.

V and J are TRBV18 and TRBJ2-3; D unresolved. Per the germline V gene, CDR1 is KGHSH and CDR2 is LQKENI. This CDR3 region has 12 residues. Trimming shortened V by 6 bases and J by 6 bases, and 10 bases separated the two germline ends. This CDR3 is CASSREMDTQYF. The CDR3 bases are TGTGCCAGCTCCCGCGAGATGGATACGCAGTATTTT.

This clone appeared a few times. CDR3 DNA: TGTGCCAGCAGCTTCTGGACAGGGGGCTATGGCTACACCTTC. Translated: CASSFWTGGYGYTF. This rearrangement joins TRBV7-2 to TRBJ1-2; 10 positions agree with TRBD1. The CDR3 is 14 residues long. J gave up 4 bases and V 3 bases, and 2 bases lay outside the gene matches. The germline CDR1 and CDR2 sequences are SGHTA and FQGNSA.

The chain uses TRBV30 and TRBJ1-6; TRBD1 might be the D (5 bases). Germline CDR1 and CDR2: GTSNPN and SVGIG (reference sequence). Trimming left V 1 base short and J 5 bases short, with 9 bases between. The CDR3 runs to 14 residues. This chain's CDR3 is CAWSAGAHNSPLHF. The CDR3 DNA is TGTGCCTGGAGTGCCGGGGCCCATAATTCACCCCTCCACTTT.

The V gene is TRBV7-9, the J gene TRBJ2-2; maybe TRBD2 (5 bases). The V end was cut by 11 bases, the J end by 3 bases, with 10 bases between. The CDR3 contains 12 residues. The germline V gene encodes CDR1 SEHNR and CDR2 FQNEAQ (reference sequence). CDR3 nucleotide sequence: TGTGCCGGATGGAGGTACACCGGGGAGCTGTTTTTT. This gives the protein CAGWRYTGELFF.

The chain links TRBV7-2 to TRBJ2-3, with 12 bases aligning to TRBD2. The length of the CDR3 is 16 residues. CDR1 is SGHTA, CDR2 FQGNSA, per germline. V trimming: 5 bases; J trimming: 3 bases; junction bases outside the gene matches: 6. The CDR3 coding sequence is TGTGCCAGCAGCCCCCTAGCGGGGGGGTCGACAGATACGCAGTATTTT. Translating it yields CASSPLAGGSTDTQYF.

The rearrangement uses TRBV6-4 and TRBJ2-3; 10 bases match TRBD2. The germline V gene encodes CDR1 MRHNA and CDR2 SNTAGT. V gave up 3 bases and J gave up 1 base; unmatched junction bases: 4. The CDR3 consists of 16 residues. The CDR3 region is CASSESSGGGTDTQYF. CDR3 in DNA: TGTGCCAGCAGTGAGTCAAGCGGGGGGGGCACAGATACGCAGTATTTT.

The chain has TRBV5-6 and TRBJ1-2; D remains ambiguous. The germline CDR1 and CDR2 sequences are SGHDT and YYEEEE. The CDR3 is made up of 14 amino acids. The ends were cut back, 0 bases at V and 4 bases at J, with 10 bases in the middle. CDR3 residues: CASSLVGLTYGYTF. CDR3 nucleotide sequence: TGTGCCAGCAGCTTGGTCGGACTGACCTATGGCTACACCTTC.